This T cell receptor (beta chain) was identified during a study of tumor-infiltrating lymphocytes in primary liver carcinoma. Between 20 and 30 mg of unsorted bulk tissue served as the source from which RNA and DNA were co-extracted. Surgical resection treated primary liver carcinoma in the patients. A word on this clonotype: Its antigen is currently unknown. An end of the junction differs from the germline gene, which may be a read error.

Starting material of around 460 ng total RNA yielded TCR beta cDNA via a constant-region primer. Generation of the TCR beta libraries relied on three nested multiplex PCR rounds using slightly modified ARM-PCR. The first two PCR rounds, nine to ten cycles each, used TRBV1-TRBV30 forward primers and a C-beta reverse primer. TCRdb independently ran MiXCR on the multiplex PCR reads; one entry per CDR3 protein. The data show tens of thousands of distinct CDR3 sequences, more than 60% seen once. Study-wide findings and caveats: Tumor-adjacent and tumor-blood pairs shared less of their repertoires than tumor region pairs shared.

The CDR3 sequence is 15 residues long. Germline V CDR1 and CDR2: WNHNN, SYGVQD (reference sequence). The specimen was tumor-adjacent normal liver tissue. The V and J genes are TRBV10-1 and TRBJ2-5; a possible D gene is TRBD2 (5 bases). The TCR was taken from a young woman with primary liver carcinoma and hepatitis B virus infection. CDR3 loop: CASSGGGVCQETQYF. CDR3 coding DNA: TGCGCCAGCAGTGGAGGAGGAGTGTGCCAAGAGACCCAGTATTTC.